This T cell receptor beta chain was captured in a study of cytomegalovirus exposure and HLA in healthy donors. Study as a whole: Ancestry clustering placed about four fifths of about 400 genotyped donors in the Caucasian-associated cluster.

This CDR3 is built from 16 residues. The germline CDR1 and CDR2 sequences are MGHDK and SYGVNS. The V and J ends lost 8 bases and 8 bases, in that order; junction bases with no gene match: 14. This clone was seen only a few times. Its specificity is not known. The sample holds other DNA sequences that translate to the same CDR3. Findings and caveats of the study: Earlier analysis yielded a pattern in which most TCR beta V segments were productive about 90% or about 30% of the time. Of the V segments, some could not be distinguished, including TRBV6-2 and TRBV6-3, and were excluded.

The PCR was carried out with 60 Vbeta primers and 13 Jbeta primers. Clones were read by immunoSEQ multiplex PCR, and TCRdb kept only the in-frame ones, dropping some. This table holds about 130,000 clones, approximately 17% found once. The origin of this receptor is a female donor in good health and CMV-seropositive. The J gene is TRBJ1-4, the V gene TRBV25-1, with 10 bases fitting TRBD1. Material for sequencing was PBMCs. The CDR3 region has the DNA TGTGCCAGCCCGTTGGGACAGGGGCTCGCTGGCGAAAAACTGTTTTTT. Protein product: CASPLGQGLAGEKLFF.